Reported below is one T cell receptor (beta chain). Antigen specificity is unknown. Possible read error: a much larger clone is one base away. This entry is derived from a study of T cells in Graves' hyperthyroidism and ophthalmopathy. Study outcomes and limitations: Most clonotypes expanded in the thyroid (above 0.001) were also present in blood. Model predictions of ophthalmopathy came a median 6.5 months before onset.

The CDR3 has 13 amino acids. Germline CDR1 and CDR2: MNHEY and SVGAGI. Template material for amplifying TCR beta CDR3 regions consisted of RNA transcripts. Researchers ran a first-round RT-PCR on the TCR CDR3 using the HTBI primer set. TCRdb reprocessed the multiplex PCR reads with MiXCR, giving one entry per CDR3 protein. The sample consists of 300,000 to 400,000 distinct CDR3 sequences, approximately 13% of them appearing once. Recently diagnosed hyperthyroidism of less than 2 months' duration affected patients aged 18 to 65. For the diagnoses, clinical symptoms, serum thyroxine and TRAb, thyroid ultrasound and orbital computed tomography were used.

This TCR was recovered from a woman under 30 with Graves' hyperthyroidism. Sequencing was carried out using blood. V is TRBV6-5 and J is TRBJ1-4, with D possibly TRBD1 on 5 matching bases. CDR3 protein: CAGSSEQVRKLFF. The CDR3 DNA reads TGTGCCGGCAGTTCAGAACAGGTTCGGAAACTGTTTTTT.